Listed below are T cell receptor beta chains from one sample, sequenced in a study of T cells expressing NK-cell markers. No DNA is given; TCRdb re-called the 5' RACE reads and lists each CDR3 protein once. In total, the table holds 300,000 to 500,000 distinct CDR3 sequences. The specimen sequenced was blood T cells: a sorted CD56 or NKG2C T cell subset, CD4+ or CD8+ T cells, or bulk PBMC T cells (not recorded which). The receptors originated from a woman aged 45-65 years in good health. CDR3s include the opening cysteine and the closing phenylalanine or tryptophan.

j_gene | v_gene | CDR3aa
TRBJ2-2 | TRBV4-1 | CASSSAGGQNTGELFF
TRBJ2-7 | TRBV5-6 | CASSLRPSGLEEQYF
TRBJ2-3 | TRBV28 | CASSPGTRKTNTQYF
TRBJ2-1 | TRBV5-1 | CASSLEGGTGTEQFF
TRBJ2-3 | TRBV11-2 | CASSPGNRGADTQYF
TRBJ2-4 | TRBV27 | CASSLSSGNVDIQYF
TRBJ2-1 | TRBV5-1 | CASSLQGGRFEQFF
TRBJ2-2 | TRBV10-1 | CASSENRRGELFF
TRBJ1-5 | TRBV25-1 | CASSELQGTQPQHF
TRBJ2-5 | TRBV12-5 | CASGLYGSPQETQYF
TRBJ2-2 | TRBV5-1 | CASSGTIAGGGTGELFF
TRBJ2-1 | TRBV6-5 | CASSYPPGGRAHEQFF
TRBJ2-1 | TRBV5-5 | CASSLIAGATGRFF
TRBJ2-4 | TRBV4-2 | CASSQPRTRGENIQYF
TRBJ2-5 | TRBV2 | CASSSGTSGHYLQETQYF
TRBJ1-2 | TRBV5-1 | CASSFGTLAANYGYTF